The 9 T cell receptor beta chains listed next were all sequenced from one sample in a study of blood T cell repertoires in COVID-19. The data were produced by immunoSEQ multiplex PCR, yet TCRdb's version contains in-frame clones alone and is incomplete. The data hold about 280,000 clones, with approximately 83% observed a single time. What was sequenced was peripheral blood. All receptors come from a woman aged 65 to 85 with acute or convalescent COVID-19.

The genes are TRBV2 and TRBJ2-2, with 8 bases matching TRBD1. V gave up 7 bases and J gave up 2 bases; unmatched junction bases: 3. CDR3 length equals 14 residues. Germline CDR1 and CDR2: SNHLY and FYNNEI. DNA for the CDR3: TGTGCCAGCACCCAGGGGGCTAACACCGGGGAGCTGTTTTTT. Encoded protein: CASTQGANTGELFF.

The rearrangement joins TRBV6-6 to TRBJ1-1; 7 bases match TRBD1. CDR1 and CDR2 from the germline V gene are MNHNY and SVGAGI (reference sequence). This CDR3 region has 16 residues. J gave up 4 bases and V 5 bases, and 13 bases lay outside the gene matches. The CDR3 region is CASSVPRGEAVTEAFF. In DNA form, the CDR3 reads TGTGCCAGCAGTGTCCCCAGGGGGGAGGCGGTCACTGAAGCTTTCTTT.

The J gene is TRBJ1-5, the V gene TRBV24-1, with TRBD1 as a possible D gene (5 bases). The CDR3 has 14 residues. V was cut by 4 bases and J by 3 bases, with 9 bases left in between. Germline CDR1 reads KGHDR; CDR2 reads SFDVKD. CDR3 sequence reads: CATSERQFNQPQHF. The CDR3 nucleotides read TGTGCCACCAGTGAACGACAGTTCAATCAGCCCCAGCATTTT.

The chain is built from TRBV24-1 and TRBJ2-3, with 9 bases that match TRBD1. This CDR3 has 15 residues. Per the germline V gene, CDR1 is KGHDR and CDR2 is SFDVKD. V dropped 4 bases and J dropped 2; count of bases not matched to a gene: 3. For the CDR3, the DNA is TGTGCCACCAGTGAGGGGACAGGGTACACAGATACGCAGTATTTT. Its translation is CATSEGTGYTDTQYF.

The rearrangement uses TRBV6-5 and TRBJ2-1; D remains ambiguous. Deletions cut 5 bases from V and 3 bases from J, with 14 bases between. Germline CDR1 reads MNHEY; CDR2 reads SVGAGI. CDR3 size: 15 residues. For the CDR3, the DNA is TGTGCCAGCAGTCGCCAGGATCCCCTCTACAATGAGCAGTTCTTC. This encodes CASSRQDPLYNEQFF.

This chain links TRBV29-1 with TRBJ1-6, with D tentatively TRBD1 (6 bases). Germline loops: CDR1 SQVTM, CDR2 ANQGSEA. CDR3 length: 14 amino acids. V shed 6 bases and J shed 10 bases, with 19 bases lying between them. This CDR3 reads CSVPVAGDSSPLHF. In DNA form, the CDR3 reads TGCAGCGTGCCCGTCGCAGGGGATTCATCACCCCTCCACTTT.

The CDR3: CSVRDRTNSGNTIYF. CDR3 DNA sequence: TGCAGCGTCCGGGACAGGACCAACTCTGGAAACACCATATATTTT. J is TRBJ1-3 and V is TRBV29-1; TRBD1 matches 8 bases. Looked up from germline, CDR1 is SQVTM and CDR2 is ANQGSEA. V was pared by 6 bases and J by 0 bases, with 7 bases of the junction left unmatched. This CDR3 has 15 amino acids. The whole variable domain, filled in from reference TRBV29-1 and TRBJ1-3, reads SAVISQKPSRDICQRGTSLTIQCQVDSQVTMMFWYRQQPGQSLTLIATANQGSEATYESGFVIDKFPISRPNLTFSTLTVSNMSPEDSSIYLCSVRDRTNSGNTIYFGEGSWLTVV.

J is TRBJ1-2 and V is TRBV5-5; D is possibly TRBD1 (6 bases). Germline V gives CDR1 SGHKS, CDR2 YYEKEE (reference sequence). This CDR3 has 13 amino acids. Trimming removed 4 bases from V and 5 bases from J, with 12 bases in between. The CDR3 loop is CASSLDRQYGYTF. CDR3 nucleotides: TGTGCCAGCAGCCTGGACAGACAATATGGCTACACCTTC.

The rearrangement links TRBV4-1 to TRBJ2-3; tentatively, D is TRBD2 (6 bases). The germline V and J ends were trimmed by 0 bases and 5 bases, with 27 bases remaining between them. CDR3 length: 20 amino acids. Germline loops: CDR1 MGHRA, CDR2 YSYEKL. In DNA, the CDR3 is TGCGCCAGCAGCCAAGAAAGGGGCGGCGTGCTAGCCGGGGGAAGAGATACGCAGTATTTT. This translates into CASSQERGGVLAGGRDTQYF.